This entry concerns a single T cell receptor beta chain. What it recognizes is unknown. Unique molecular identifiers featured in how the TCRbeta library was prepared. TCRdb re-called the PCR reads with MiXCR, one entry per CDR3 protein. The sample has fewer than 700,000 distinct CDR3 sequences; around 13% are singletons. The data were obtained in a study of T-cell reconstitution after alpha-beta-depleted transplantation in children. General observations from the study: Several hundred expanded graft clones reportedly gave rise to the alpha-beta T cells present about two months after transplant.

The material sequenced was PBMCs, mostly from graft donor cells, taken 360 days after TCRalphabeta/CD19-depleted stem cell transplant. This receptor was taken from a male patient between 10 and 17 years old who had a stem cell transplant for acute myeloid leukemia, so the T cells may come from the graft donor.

As DNA, the CDR3 is TGTGCCAGCAGCTTAGGCGCGGGTTACGGCTACACCTTC. It encodes CASSLGAGYGYTF. The J gene is TRBJ1-2, the V gene TRBV7-2; D remains ambiguous. CDR1 is SGHTA and CDR2 is FQGNSA in the germline V gene. The CDR3 covers 13 residues. V was shortened by 1 base and J by 8 bases, with 11 bases between the two germline ends.